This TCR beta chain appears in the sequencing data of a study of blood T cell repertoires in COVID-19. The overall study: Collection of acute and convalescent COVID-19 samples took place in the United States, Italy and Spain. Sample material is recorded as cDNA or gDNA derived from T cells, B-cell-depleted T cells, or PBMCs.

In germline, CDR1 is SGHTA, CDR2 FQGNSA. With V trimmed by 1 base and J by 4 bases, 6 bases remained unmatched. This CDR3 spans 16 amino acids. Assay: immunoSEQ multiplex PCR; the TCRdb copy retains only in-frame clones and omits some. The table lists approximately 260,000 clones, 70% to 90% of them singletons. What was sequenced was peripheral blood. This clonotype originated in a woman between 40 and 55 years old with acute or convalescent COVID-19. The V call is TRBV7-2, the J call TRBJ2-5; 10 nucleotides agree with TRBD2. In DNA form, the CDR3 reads TGTGCCAGCAGCTTAGTTTACAGCGGGGGGGCAGAGACCCAGTACTTC. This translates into CASSLVYSGGAETQYF.